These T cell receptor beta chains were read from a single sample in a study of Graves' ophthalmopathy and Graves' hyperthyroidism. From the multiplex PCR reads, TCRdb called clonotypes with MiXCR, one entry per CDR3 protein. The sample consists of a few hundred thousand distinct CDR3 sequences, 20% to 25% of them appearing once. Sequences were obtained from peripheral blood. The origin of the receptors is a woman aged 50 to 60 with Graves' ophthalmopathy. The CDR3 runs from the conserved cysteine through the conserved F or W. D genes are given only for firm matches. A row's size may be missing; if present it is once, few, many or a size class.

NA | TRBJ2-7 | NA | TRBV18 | TGTGCCAGCTCAGCCAGGCTCCCTCCCTACGAGCAGTACTTC | CASSARLPPYEQYF
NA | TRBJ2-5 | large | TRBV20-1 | TGCAGTGCTAGATCGGGAGAGATTCGGGAGACCCAGTACTTC | CSARSGEIRETQYF
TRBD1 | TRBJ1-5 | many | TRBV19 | TGTGCCAGTAGACAGGGGAGGCAGCCCCAGCATTTT | CASRQGRQPQHF
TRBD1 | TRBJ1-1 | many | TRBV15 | TGTGCCACCAGCAGGGCGACAGGGGGCTACACTGAAGCTTTCTTT | CATSRATGGYTEAFF
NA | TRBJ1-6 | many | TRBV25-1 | TGTGCCAGCAGTGACCTTCCAACCCTCCACTTT | CASSDLPTLHF
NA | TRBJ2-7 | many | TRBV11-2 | TGTGCCAGCAGACTAACCAGGGGAAAAGTGGGAGAGCAGTACTTC | CASRLTRGKVGEQYF
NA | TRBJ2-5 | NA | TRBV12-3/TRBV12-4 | TGTGCCAGCAGTTCCGGCCAGTGGGGAGAGACCCAGTACTTC | CASSSGQWGETQYF
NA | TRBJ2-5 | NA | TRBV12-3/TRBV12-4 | TGTGCCAGCAGACCGGACTACATTGAGACCCAGTACTTC | CASRPDYIETQYF
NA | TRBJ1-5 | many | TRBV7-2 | TGTGCCAGCAGCTTAGGAGGGGAACCTAATCAGCCCCAGCATTTT | CASSLGGEPNQPQHF
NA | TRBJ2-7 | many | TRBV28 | TGTGCCAGCAGTTTGCGTTCCGGGGCCTACGAGCAGTACTTC | CASSLRSGAYEQYF
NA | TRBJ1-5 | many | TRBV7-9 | TGTGCCAGCAGCTTAGATCACCCAGGGCAGCCCCAGCATTTT | CASSLDHPGQPQHF
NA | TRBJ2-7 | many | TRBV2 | TGTGCCAGCAGTGGACCCATGGGATCCGAGCAGTACTTC | CASSGPMGSEQYF
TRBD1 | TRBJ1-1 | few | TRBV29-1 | TGCAGCGCTTCCCGGCTGACAGGGGACACTGAAGCTTTCTTT | CSASRLTGDTEAFF
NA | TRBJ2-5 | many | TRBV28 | TGTGCCAGCAGCCCCTTAGGGAGCCGTCTAGAGACCCAGTACTTC | CASSPLGSRLETQYF
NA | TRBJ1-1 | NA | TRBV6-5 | TGTGCCAGCAGTTACGACCCGAACACTGAAGCTTTCTTT | CASSYDPNTEAFF
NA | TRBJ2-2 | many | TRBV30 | TGTGCCTGGACCTCCTTCCACACGATACCCGGGGAGCTGTTTTTT | CAWTSFHTIPGELFF
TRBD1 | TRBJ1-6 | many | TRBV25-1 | TGTGCCAGCAGTTGTCGGACAGGACCTAGTTCACCCCTCCACTTT | CASSCRTGPSSPLHF
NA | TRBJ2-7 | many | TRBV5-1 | TGCGCCAGCAGCTTGGCCCCTAATGACGAGCAGTACTTC | CASSLAPNDEQYF
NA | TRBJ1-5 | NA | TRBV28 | TGTGCCAGCAGTGGCTCCACTGGAAATAGCAATCAGCCCCAGCATTTT | CASSGSTGNSNQPQHF
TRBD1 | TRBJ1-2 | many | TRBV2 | TGTGCCAGCAGATCGGACAGGGACTATGGCTACACCTTC | CASRSDRDYGYTF
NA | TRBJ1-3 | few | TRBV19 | TGTGCCAGTAGTACCCGGGACAACTCTGGAAACACCATATATTTT | CASSTRDNSGNTIYF
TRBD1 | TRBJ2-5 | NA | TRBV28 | TGTGCCAGCAGTTTAATGGGACAGGGTATTGAGGAGACCCAGTACTTC | CASSLMGQGIEETQYF
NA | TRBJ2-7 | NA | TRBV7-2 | TGTGCCAGCAGCTTAGAGGTTCCCTACGAGCAGTACTTC | CASSLEVPYEQYF
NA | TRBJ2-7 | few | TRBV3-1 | TGTGCCAGCAGTCAATTTCAATACGAGCAGTACTTC | CASSQFQYEQYF
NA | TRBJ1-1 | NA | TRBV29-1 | TGCAGCGTTGAAGAGACAGCAAACACTGAAGCTTTCTTT | CSVEETANTEAFF
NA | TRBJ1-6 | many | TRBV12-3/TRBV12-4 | TGTGCCAGCAAAACCTCAGACGCGGCCAGTTCACCCCTCCACTTT | CASKTSDAASSPLHF
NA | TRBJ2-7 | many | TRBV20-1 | TGCAGTGCTGCCCGAGACGTCTACGAGCAGTACTTC | CSAARDVYEQYF
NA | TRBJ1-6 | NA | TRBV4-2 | TGTGCCAGCAGCCAACTTGGTGGCGGTTCACCCCTCCACTTT | CASSQLGGGSPLHF
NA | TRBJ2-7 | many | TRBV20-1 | TGCAGTGCCGAAAGGGGCTACGAGCAGTACTTC | CSAERGYEQYF
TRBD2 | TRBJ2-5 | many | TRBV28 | TGTGCCAGCAGCGTCGCGTCCGGGGGGGGAGAGACCCAGTACTTC | CASSVASGGGETQYF
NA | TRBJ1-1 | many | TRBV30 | TGTGCCTACACTTCGGACATAGGCACTGAAGCTTTCTTT | CAYTSDIGTEAFF
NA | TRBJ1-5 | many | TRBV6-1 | TGTGCCAGGTGGGGGAGTATCAGCAATCAGCCCCAGCATTTT | CARWGSISNQPQHF
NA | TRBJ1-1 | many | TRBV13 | TGTGCCAGCAGCTCACAGGGTCGGAGCACTGAAGCTTTCTTT | CASSSQGRSTEAFF
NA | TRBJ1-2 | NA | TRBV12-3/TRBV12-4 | TGTGCCAGCACCCCGGGTCGTTTAAAATATGGCTACACCTTC | CASTPGRLKYGYTF
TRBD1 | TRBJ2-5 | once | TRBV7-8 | TGTGCCAGCAGCGAGAGACAGGGGTTTCGGGAGACCCAGTACTTC | CASSERQGFRETQYF
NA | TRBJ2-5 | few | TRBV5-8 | TGTGCCAGCAGCCACCTTGGGACCCAGTACTTC | CASSHLGTQYF
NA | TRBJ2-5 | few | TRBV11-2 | TGTGCCAGCAGCTTACAAACAGGATTGGAGACCCAGTACTTC | CASSLQTGLETQYF
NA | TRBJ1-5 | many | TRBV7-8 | TGTGCCAGCAGCTTGAATCGGGTTTATAGCAATCAGCCCCAGCATTTT | CASSLNRVYSNQPQHF
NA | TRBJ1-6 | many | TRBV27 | TGTGCCAGCAGTCCCGCGGTCTATAATTCACCCCTCCACTTT | CASSPAVYNSPLHF
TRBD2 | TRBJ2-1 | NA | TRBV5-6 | TGTGCCAGCACCCCCGACCTTAGCGGGGAGCAGTTCTTC | CASTPDLSGEQFF
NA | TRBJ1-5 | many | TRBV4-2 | TGTGCCAGCAGCCAAGTCCGGGGGGGTTTACAGCCCCAGCATTTT | CASSQVRGGLQPQHF
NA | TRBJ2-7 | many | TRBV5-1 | TGCGCCAGCAGCTCCAGTGGTGACTACGAGCAGTACTTC | CASSSSGDYEQYF
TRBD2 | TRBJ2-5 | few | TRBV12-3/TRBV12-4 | TGTGCCAGCAGCCGAAGGGACTTAGCGGGTAAAGAGACCCAGTACTTC | CASSRRDLAGKETQYF
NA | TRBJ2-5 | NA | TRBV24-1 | TGTGCCACCAGTGATCCTGGACTGCAAGAGACCCAGTACTTC | CATSDPGLQETQYF
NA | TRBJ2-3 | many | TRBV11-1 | TGTGCCAGCAGCTTGCGTAGCGGTGCCACAGATACGCAGTATTTT | CASSLRSGATDTQYF
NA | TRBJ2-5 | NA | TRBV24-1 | TGTGCCACCAGTACTACCAGACAGAAACAAGGGACCCAGTACTTC | CATSTTRQKQGTQYF
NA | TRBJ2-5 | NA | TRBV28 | TGCGCCAGCAGCGGCGTCGGGATTGCTGACCAAGAGACCCAGTACTTC | CASSGVGIADQETQYF
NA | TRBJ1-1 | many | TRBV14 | TGTGCCAGCAGCCCCCTACGGGGGGTCACTGAAGCTTTCTTT | CASSPLRGVTEAFF
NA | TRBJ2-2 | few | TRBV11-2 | TGTGCCAGCAGCTTATTCAGGGCGAGCGGGGAGCTGTTTTTT | CASSLFRASGELFF
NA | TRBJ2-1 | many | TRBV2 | TGTGCGGTGCAGGGCCCTGGTAGGGGGAATGAGCAGTTCTTC | CAVQGPGRGNEQFF
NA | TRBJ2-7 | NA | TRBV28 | TGTGCCAGCAGTCAGGGTTGGGGCTACGAGCAGTACTTC | CASSQGWGYEQYF
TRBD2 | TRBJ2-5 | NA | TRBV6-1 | TGTGCCAGCACCAAGAGCGGGGTTGAGACCCAGTACTTC | CASTKSGVETQYF
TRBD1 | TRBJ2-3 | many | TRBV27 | TGTGCCAGCAGTTCCGCCCTCTATCCGGGACAGGGGTACACAGATACGCAGTATTTT | CASSSALYPGQGYTDTQYF
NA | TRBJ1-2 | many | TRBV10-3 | TGTGCCATCAGTGACGGCAGGGGTCGACTCGGCTACACCTTC | CAISDGRGRLGYTF
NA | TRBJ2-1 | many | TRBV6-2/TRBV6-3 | NA | CASSYLVGTGTAGNEQLF
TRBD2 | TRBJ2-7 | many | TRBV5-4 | TGTGCCAGCAGCCCAGGGACTAGTTATTTCGAGCAGTACTTC | CASSPGTSYFEQYF
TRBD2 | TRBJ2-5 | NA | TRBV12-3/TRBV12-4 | TGTGCCAGCAGGAGATCCCTAGCGGGGGAAGAGACCCAGTACTTC | CASRRSLAGEETQYF